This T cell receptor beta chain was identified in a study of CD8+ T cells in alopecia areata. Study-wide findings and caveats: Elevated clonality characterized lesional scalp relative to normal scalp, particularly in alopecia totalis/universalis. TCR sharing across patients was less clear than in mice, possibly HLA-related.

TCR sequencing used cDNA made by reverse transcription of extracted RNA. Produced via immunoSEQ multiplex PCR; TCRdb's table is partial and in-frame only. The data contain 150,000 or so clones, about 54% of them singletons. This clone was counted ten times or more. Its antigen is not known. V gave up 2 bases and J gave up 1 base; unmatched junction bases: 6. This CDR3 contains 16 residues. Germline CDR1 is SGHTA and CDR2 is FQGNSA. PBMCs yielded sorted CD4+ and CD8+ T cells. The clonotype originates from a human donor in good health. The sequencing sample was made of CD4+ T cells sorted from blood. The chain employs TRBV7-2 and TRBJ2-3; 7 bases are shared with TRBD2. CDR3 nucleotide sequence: TGTGCCAGCAGCTTAACGGCGGGAGACGGCACAGATACGCAGTATTTT. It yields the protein CASSLTAGDGTDTQYF.